Given below is one T cell receptor beta chain in context. Original data processing: Reference gene primer amplification gave nucleated cell count estimates. Sequencing was performed with immunoSEQ multiplex PCR; in TCRdb, only in-frame clones are kept and a portion is missing. V, J and clone size are taken as reported in that table, and D and trimming were inferred from the DNA itself. Among around 80,000 clones listed, about 80% were seen once. The germline gives CDR1 WNHNN, CDR2 SYGVQD (reference sequence). This CDR3 has 13 amino acids. With 0 bases removed from V and 7 bases from J, the gap between germline ends came to 7 bases. These data are taken from a study of blood T cell repertoires in COVID-19.

V usage is TRBV10-1 and J usage is TRBJ2-4; D is possibly TRBD2 (6 bases). Sequenced sample: peripheral blood. The sequence derives from a man between 45 and 60 years old with active or convalescent COVID-19. CDR3 in amino acids: CASSESEGNIQYF. The CDR3 DNA reads as TGCGCCAGCAGTGAGTCGGAGGGGAACATTCAGTACTTC.